These 14 T cell receptor beta chains originate from one sample sequenced in a study of shared clonotypes between healthy human individuals. The method was immunoSEQ multiplex PCR; TCRdb's version includes in-frame clones alone and lacks a portion of them. The data contain under 1,100,000 clones, under 80% of them singletons. The sample taken for sequencing was memory CD4+ T cells sorted from blood. Subset denoted: CD45RA-negative fraction. The receptors shown here come from a man between 18 and 29 years old in good health.

The V gene is TRBV10-3, the J gene TRBJ2-1; 7 bases agree with TRBD1. The CDR3 is 14 amino acids. From germline, CDR1 is ENHRY and CDR2 SYGVKD. Unmatched junction bases numbered 8, after V lost 6 bases and J lost 6 bases. CDR3 bases: TGTGCCATCAGCTCGGACAGGCATAGCAATGAGCAGTTCTTC. Its translation is CAISSDRHSNEQFF.

This CDR3 reads CSASGYNEQFF. The DNA for the CDR3 is TGCTCGGCTAGCGGGTACAATGAGCAGTTCTTC. The chain uses TRBV29-1 and TRBJ2-1, with 8 bases lining up with TRBD2. Germline CDR1 SQVTM, CDR2 ANQGSEA. This CDR3 contains 11 residues.

The CDR3 DNA follows: TGTGCCAGCAGCTCTCTCGGGACAGACAGTGGAAACACCATATATTTT. Translating it yields CASSSLGTDSGNTIYF. The chain has TRBV5-6 and TRBJ1-3, with 7 nucleotides matching TRBD1. The J segment lost 3 bases and the V segment lost 3 bases, leaving 9 bases of the junction unmatched. Germline V lookup: CDR1 SGHDT, CDR2 YYEEEE. The CDR3 is 16 residues long.

The J gene is TRBJ1-6, the V gene TRBV5-6; the D is unclear. Germline-derived CDR1 and CDR2 are SGHDT and YYEEEE. The CDR3 covers 13 residues. Trimming pared 1 base from V and 6 bases from J, leaving 5 bases between. The CDR3 DNA follows: TGTGCCAGCAGCTTGCCAGTTAATTCACCCCTCCACTTT. Amino acid sequence: CASSLPVNSPLHF. Using reference TRBV5-6 and TRBJ1-6 for the parts outside the CDR3, the full variable domain is DAGVTQSPTHLIKTRGQQVTLRCSPKSGHDTVSWYQQALGQGPQFIFQYYEEEERQRGNFPDRFSGHQFPNYSSELNVNALLLGDSALYLCASSLPVNSPLHFGNGTRLTVT.

This sequence joins TRBV7-2 and TRBJ2-7; D gene unclear. The CDR3 extends over 11 amino acids. Germline loops: CDR1 SGHTA, CDR2 FQGNSA. The V gene lost 5 bases and the J gene lost 6 bases, with 8 bases spanning the gap. The CDR3 region is CASSPTGEQYF. CDR3 DNA: TGTGCCAGCAGCCCCACCGGCGAGCAGTACTTC.

The chain is built from TRBV4-1 and TRBJ1-4; D possibly corresponds to TRBD1 (5 bases). The CDR3 extends over 18 amino acids. CDR1 MGHRA and CDR2 YSYEKL come from the germline V gene. Trimming removed 0 bases from V and 8 bases from J, with 22 bases in between. CDR3 in amino acids: CASSQDPPGWGMREKLFF. CDR3 coding DNA: TGCGCCAGCAGCCAAGACCCGCCCGGTTGGGGGATGAGGGAAAAACTGTTTTTT.

The chain combines TRBV5-1 with TRBJ2-3; 11 nucleotides agree with TRBD1. The CDR3 contains 17 residues. The V segment lost 4 bases and the J segment 0 bases; nucleotides outside the gene matches: 7. Germline V CDR1 and CDR2: SGHRS, YFSETQ. DNA of the CDR3: TGCGCCAGCAGCCCAGGACAGGGGGCCTTGAGCACAGATACGCAGTATTTT. Its protein product is CASSPGQGALSTDTQYF.

This clone was observed a single time. J is TRBJ2-1 and V is TRBV7-2; D not certain. The germline gives CDR1 SGHTA, CDR2 FQGNSA. Trimming stripped 1 base from V and 4 bases from J, with 11 bases between. The CDR3 is made up of 15 amino acids. CDR3 nucleotides: TGTGCCAGCAGCTTAGGTACTCTAGGATACAATGAGCAGTTCTTC. It encodes CASSLGTLGYNEQFF.

V usage is TRBV30 and J usage is TRBJ2-1; 9 bases fit TRBD2. Trimming took 1 base from V and 0 from J; bases not matched to a gene: 1. Germline V gene data show CDR1 as GTSNPN and CDR2 as SVGIG (reference sequence). This CDR3 has 15 amino acids. CDR3 in amino acids: CAWSELAGSYNEQFF. The CDR3 DNA follows: TGTGCCTGGAGTGAACTAGCGGGCTCCTACAATGAGCAGTTCTTC.

The count of this clone is one. This rearrangement joins TRBV5-4 to TRBJ2-1, with TRBD1 matching over 9 bases. The CDR3 spans 13 residues. After removal of 9 bases from V and 6 bases from J, the junction contained 7 bases not matched to a gene. Germline V gene sequence: CDR1 SGHNT, CDR2 YYREEE (reference sequence). The CDR3, as DNA: TGTGCCATCGCGGACAGGGGAAGCAATGAGCAGTTCTTC. Amino acid sequence: CAIADRGSNEQFF.

The chain is built from TRBV29-1 and TRBJ1-1; TRBD1 matches 7 bases. Germline assignment: CDR1 SQVTM and CDR2 ANQGSEA. Trimming at V came to 8 bases and at J to 4 bases, leaving 16 bases not matched to a gene. The length of the CDR3 is 15 residues. CDR3 nucleotides: TGCAGCCCCATTCCCAGGGGGGGGCTGGGCACTGAAGCTTTCTTT. It translates to CSPIPRGGLGTEAFF.

The CDR3 sequence is CGYLRGGEQFF. In DNA form, the CDR3 reads TGTGGCTATTTGCGGGGCGGTGAGCAGTTCTTC. The rearrangement joins TRBV28 to TRBJ2-1; D is perhaps TRBD2 (6 bases). The CDR3 sequence is 11 residues long. Germline V lookup: CDR1 MDHEN, CDR2 SYDVKM.

This clone was detected a few times. This specimen includes other DNA sequences encoding the same CDR3. The genes are TRBV9 and TRBJ1-2, with D possibly TRBD1 on 6 matching bases. V was trimmed by 0 bases and J by 7 bases, leaving 13 bases between them. From germline, CDR1 is SGDLS and CDR2 YYNGEE. This CDR3 spans 14 amino acids. The CDR3 here is CASSVETGRGGYTF. The CDR3 DNA reads as TGTGCCAGCAGCGTAGAAACAGGGCGCGGTGGCTACACCTTC.

Note on this clone: Other DNA sequences in the sample encode the same CDR3. CDR3 amino acids: CASSFGSYEQYF. The CDR3 bases are TGTGCCAGCAGCTTCGGGTCATACGAGCAGTACTTC. The rearrangement joins TRBV7-9 to TRBJ2-7; D is unclear. V lost 3 bases and J 4 bases, leaving 7 bases between the germline ends. This CDR3 is built from 12 residues. Germline lookup yields CDR1 SEHNR and CDR2 FQNEAQ (reference sequence).